A single T cell receptor (beta chain) is shown here with its context. At least ten counts were recorded for this clonotype. No cognate antigen has been identified for it. The sample holds no much larger clone one base away, and base qualities are not on file. In light of the paper, this sample's time point label describes: before trial treatment. The donors came from RACIN, which was a single-arm phase I dose-escalation trial that paired nivolumab and ipilimumab with aspirin, low-dose cyclophosphamide and low-dose radiotherapy. Patients were eligible if they had advanced solid tumors that were TIL-negative. Trimming takes 3 bases off V and 5 bases off J; junction bases not matched to a gene: 14. There are 17 amino acids in the CDR3, from cysteine to phenylalanine inclusive. Kept here is only the CDR3 DNA, which spans 51 bases and is read in frame from base 1. CDR1 and CDR2 were assigned from the germline V gene as MDHEN and SYDVKM.

These data originate in a study of low-dose radiotherapy and immunotherapy resistance in tumors (dated by TCRdb to 2022 to 2024). With respect to the entire study: In Cohort 1, 0.5 Gy per fraction was delivered every 2 weeks, and a total PTV dose of 6.5 Gy was prescribed. For Cohort 2, the dose was 1 Gy per fraction given every two weeks, adding up to 13 Gy in total across 26 weeks. Patients were given nivolumab as a 240 mg flat dose every two weeks and ipilimumab at 1 mg/kg every six weeks, with both drugs delivered intravenously. Cyclophosphamide 200 mg/m2 was given intravenously every two weeks, one day before each radiation and immunotherapy administration. Patients took aspirin 300 mg orally once daily for four cycles, starting on cycle 1 day 1. No randomization into treatment groups was done for the people taking part in the trial. Eight patients were included in the translational analysis, namely three from the first dose cohort plus the first five from the second dose cohort.

This sample was sequenced with an Illumina HiSeq 2500. Superscript III and a set of TRAV- and TRBV-specific primers were used to synthesize first-strand cDNA, so that both TCRalpha and TCRbeta chains were covered. TCRs were amplified with Phusion for 20 to 25 PCR cycles using a constant-region primer together with the adapter attached to the V primers. The MessageAmp II aRNA Amplification Kit was used to amplify the isolated mRNA, with in vitro transcription run for around 15 hours at 37 degrees C. The Dynabeads mRNA DIRECT Purification Kit was used to isolate the mRNA for TCR sequencing. Indexed Illumina adapters were added in a second Phusion PCR of roughly 26 cycles, after which AMPure XP beads were used to purify the products. Under the source paper's analysis protocol: Using custom Perl scripts, TCR sequences that encoded the same protein were pooled, out-of-frame sequences were dropped, and the abundance of each clonotype was calculated. Any TCR sequence supported by only a single read was excluded from analysis. Among the metrics used to describe the repertoires were Shannon entropy, Gini index, clonality, richness, and the frequency of TCRs shared between repertoires. The raw public reads went through TCRdb reprocessing: fastp at Q25, MiXCR clone calling, in-frame beta chains kept. CDR3 protein sequences are deduplicated, and each keeps its most common genes and DNA. TCRdb's processing, not the authors', yielded these V and J calls. This sample has about 82,000 distinct CDR3 sequences in its table, and 18% of those were observed once. About 5.9% of the sample is held by the ten biggest clonotypes.

The receptor comes from a male donor with prostate cancer. This specimen was PBMCs, taken before treatment. In this chain, TRBV28 is recombined with TRBJ1-2, with 8 junctional bases fitting TRBD1. The CDR3 has the sequence CASSLHGQGMGSYGYTF. The DNA sequence is as follows: TGTGCCAGCAGTTTGCACGGACAGGGCATGGGATCGTATGGCTACACCTTC.